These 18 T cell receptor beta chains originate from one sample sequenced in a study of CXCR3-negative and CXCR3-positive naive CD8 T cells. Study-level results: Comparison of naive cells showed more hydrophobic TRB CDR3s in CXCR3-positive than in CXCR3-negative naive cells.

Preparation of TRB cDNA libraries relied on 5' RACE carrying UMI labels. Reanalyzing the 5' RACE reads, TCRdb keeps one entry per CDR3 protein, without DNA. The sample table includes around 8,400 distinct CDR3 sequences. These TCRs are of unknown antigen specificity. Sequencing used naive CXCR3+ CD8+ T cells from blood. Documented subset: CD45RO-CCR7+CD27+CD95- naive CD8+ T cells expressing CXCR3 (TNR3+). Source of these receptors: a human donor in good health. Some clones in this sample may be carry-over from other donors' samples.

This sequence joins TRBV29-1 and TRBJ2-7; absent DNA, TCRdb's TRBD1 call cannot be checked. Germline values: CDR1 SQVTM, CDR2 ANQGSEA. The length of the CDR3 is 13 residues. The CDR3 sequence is CSASGGINYEQYF.

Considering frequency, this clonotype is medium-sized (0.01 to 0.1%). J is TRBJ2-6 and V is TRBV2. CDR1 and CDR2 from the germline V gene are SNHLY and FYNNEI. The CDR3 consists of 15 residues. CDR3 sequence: CAGASRDTGANVLTF. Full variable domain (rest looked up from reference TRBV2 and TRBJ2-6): EPEVTQTPSHQVTQMGQEVILRCVPISNHLYFYWYRQILGQKVEFLVSFYNNEISEKSEIFDDQFSVERPDGSNFTLKIRSTKLEDSAMYFCAGASRDTGANVLTFGAGSRLTVL.

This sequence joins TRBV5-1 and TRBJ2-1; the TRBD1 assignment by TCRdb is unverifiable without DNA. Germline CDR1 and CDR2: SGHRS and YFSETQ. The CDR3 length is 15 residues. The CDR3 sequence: CASSLGQGGGNEQFF.

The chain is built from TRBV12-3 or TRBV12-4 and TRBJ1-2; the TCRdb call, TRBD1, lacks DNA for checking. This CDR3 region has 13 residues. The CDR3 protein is CASSLGSGYGYTF.

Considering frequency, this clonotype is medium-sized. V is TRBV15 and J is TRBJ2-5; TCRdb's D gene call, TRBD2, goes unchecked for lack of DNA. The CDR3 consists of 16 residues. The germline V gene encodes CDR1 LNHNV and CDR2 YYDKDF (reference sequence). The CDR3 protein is CATSKNPLAGQETQYF. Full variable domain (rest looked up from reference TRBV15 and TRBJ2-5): DAMVIQNPRYQVTQFGKPVTLSCSQTLNHNVMYWYQQKSSQAPKLLFHYYDKDFNNEADTPDNFQSRRPNTSFCFLDIRSPGLGDTAMYLCATSKNPLAGQETQYFGPGTRLLVL.

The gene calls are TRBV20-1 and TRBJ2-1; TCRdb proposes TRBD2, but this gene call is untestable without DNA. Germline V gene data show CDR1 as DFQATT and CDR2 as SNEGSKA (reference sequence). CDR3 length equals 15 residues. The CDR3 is CSARTGLAVYNEQFF.

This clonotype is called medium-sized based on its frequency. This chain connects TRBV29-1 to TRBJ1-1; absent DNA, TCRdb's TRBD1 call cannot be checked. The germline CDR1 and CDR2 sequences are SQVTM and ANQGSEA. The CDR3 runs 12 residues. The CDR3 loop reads CSVIQENTEAFF.

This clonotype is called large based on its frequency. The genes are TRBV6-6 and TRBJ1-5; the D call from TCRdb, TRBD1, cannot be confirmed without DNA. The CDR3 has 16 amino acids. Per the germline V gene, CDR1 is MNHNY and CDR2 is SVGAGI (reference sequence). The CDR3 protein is CASSYLTQGSNQPQHF.

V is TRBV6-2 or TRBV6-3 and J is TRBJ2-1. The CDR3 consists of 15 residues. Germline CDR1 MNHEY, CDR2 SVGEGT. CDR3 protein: CASSYAAPSYNEQFF.

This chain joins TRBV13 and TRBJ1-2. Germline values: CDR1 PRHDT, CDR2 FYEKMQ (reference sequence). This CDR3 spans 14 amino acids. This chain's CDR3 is CASSFGGAYYGYTF.

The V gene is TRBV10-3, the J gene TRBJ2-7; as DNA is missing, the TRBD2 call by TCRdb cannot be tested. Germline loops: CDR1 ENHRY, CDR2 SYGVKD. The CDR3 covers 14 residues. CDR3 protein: CAISDPSGRREQYF.

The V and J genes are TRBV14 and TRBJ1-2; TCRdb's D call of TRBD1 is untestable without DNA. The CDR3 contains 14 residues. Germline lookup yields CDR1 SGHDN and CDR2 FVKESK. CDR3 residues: CASRRTGGDYGYTF.

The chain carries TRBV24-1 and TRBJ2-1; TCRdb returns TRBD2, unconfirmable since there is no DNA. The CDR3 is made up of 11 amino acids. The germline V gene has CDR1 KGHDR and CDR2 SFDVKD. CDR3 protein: CATSEGVEQFF.

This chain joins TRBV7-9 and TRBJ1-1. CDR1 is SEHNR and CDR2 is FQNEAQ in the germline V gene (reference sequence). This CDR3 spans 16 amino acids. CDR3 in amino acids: CASSQTDGPMNTEAFF.

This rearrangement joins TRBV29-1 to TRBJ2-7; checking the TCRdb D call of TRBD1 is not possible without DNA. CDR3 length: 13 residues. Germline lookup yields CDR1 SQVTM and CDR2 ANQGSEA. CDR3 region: CSVQGASTYEQYF.

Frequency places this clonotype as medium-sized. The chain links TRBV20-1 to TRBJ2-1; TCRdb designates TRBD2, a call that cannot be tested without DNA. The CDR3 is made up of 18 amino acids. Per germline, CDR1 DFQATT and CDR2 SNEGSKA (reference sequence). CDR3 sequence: CSARFASRPSGSGNEQFF.

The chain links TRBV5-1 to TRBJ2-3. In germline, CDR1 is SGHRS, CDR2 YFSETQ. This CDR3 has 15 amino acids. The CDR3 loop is CASSGTSIGADTQYF.

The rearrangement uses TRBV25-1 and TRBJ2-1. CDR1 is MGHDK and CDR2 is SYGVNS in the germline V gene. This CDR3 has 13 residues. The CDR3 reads CASSEYKYNEQFF.